A single sample gave rise to the 22 T cell receptor beta chains below, sequenced in a study of OX40 agonist ivuxolimab in advanced cancers. Sequenced by immunoSEQ multiplex PCR; TCRdb stores in-frame clones only, minus some. The table lists some 80,000 clones, 70% to 90% of them singletons, with approximately 25% in the top ten. The specimen comprised CD4+ or CD8+ T cells sorted from blood, sampled in a trial of the OX40 agonist ivuxolimab. Receptor source: an adult with an advanced solid tumor such as melanoma, head and neck, liver or kidney cancer.

The J gene is TRBJ1-4, the V gene TRBV27; a possible D gene is TRBD1 (5 bases). CDR3 length: 14 residues. Germline values: CDR1 MNHEY, CDR2 SMNVEV (reference sequence). Between the trimmed V and J ends, which lost 5 bases and 4 bases, there was a span of 11 bases. CDR3 in amino acids: CASSPGPGNEKLFF. CDR3 DNA sequence: TGTGCCAGCAGTCCGGGACCCGGTAATGAAAAACTGTTTTTT.

The chain uses TRBV30 and TRBJ2-4; 7 bases are shared with TRBD1. The V gene's germline CDR1 is GTSNPN and CDR2 SVGIG (reference sequence). This CDR3 is 13 amino acids long. Trimming took 4 bases from V and 9 from J; bases not matched to a gene: 9. The CDR3: CAWNRDRSSIQYF. CDR3 nucleotides: TGTGCCTGGAATAGGGACAGAAGCTCCATTCAGTACTTC.

The chain combines TRBV18 with TRBJ2-7; D unresolved. Germline V CDR1 and CDR2: KGHSH, LQKENI. Trimming left V 6 bases short and J 4 bases short, with 13 bases between. This CDR3 contains 13 residues. The CDR3 DNA reads as TGTGCCAGCTCGCCAGACCAGACATACGAGCAGTACTTC. This codes for CASSPDQTYEQYF.

The chain links TRBV11-3 to TRBJ2-7; D not resolved. V was trimmed by 5 bases and J by 1 base, leaving 15 bases between them. CDR1 is SGHNT, CDR2 YENEEA, per germline. This CDR3 spans 15 amino acids. The CDR3 sequence is CASSPSEAQSYEQYF. For the CDR3, the DNA is TGTGCCAGCAGCCCCTCTGAGGCCCAATCCTACGAGCAGTACTTC.

The J gene is TRBJ1-6, the V gene TRBV11-2; D remains ambiguous. The ends were cut back, 2 bases at V and 6 bases at J, with 8 bases in the middle. Per germline, CDR1 SGHAT and CDR2 FQNNGV. The CDR3 has 14 amino acids. CDR3 sequence (DNA): TGTGCCAGCAGCTTAAGCCAGTCTAATTCACCCCTCCACTTT. Its protein product is CASSLSQSNSPLHF.

The rearrangement uses TRBV4-1 and TRBJ2-3; TRBD2 agrees at 7 bases. The CDR3 extends over 17 amino acids. J gave up 3 bases and V 1 base, and 10 bases lay outside the gene matches. Looked up from germline, CDR1 is MGHRA and CDR2 is YSYEKL. The CDR3 reads CASSQGGGGSFTDTQYF. CDR3 DNA sequence: TGCGCCAGCAGCCAAGGAGGAGGCGGGAGTTTTACAGATACGCAGTATTTT.

This rearrangement joins TRBV2 to TRBJ2-5; D is perhaps TRBD1 (5 bases). The germline gives CDR1 SNHLY, CDR2 FYNNEI. The V gene lost 0 bases and the J gene lost 5 bases, with 10 bases spanning the gap. This CDR3 contains 14 residues. The CDR3 region is CASSEALGAETQYF. The CDR3 DNA sequence: TGTGCCAGCAGTGAAGCGCTTGGGGCGGAGACCCAGTACTTC.

V gene TRBV14 combines with J gene TRBJ1-2; 8 positions match TRBD1. CDR3 length: 15 amino acids. V trimming: 5 bases; J trimming: 4 bases; junction bases outside the gene matches: 9. Germline values: CDR1 SGHDN, CDR2 FVKESK. DNA for the CDR3: TGTGCCAGCAGCTCTTGGACAGGGCAAGGCTATGGCTACACCTTC. Amino acid sequence: CASSSWTGQGYGYTF.

The CDR3 sequence is CASSQDLGGKKETQYF. Here the CDR3 DNA reads TGCGCCAGCAGCCAAGATCTAGGGGGAAAGAAAGAGACCCAGTACTTC. The V gene is TRBV4-3, the J gene TRBJ2-5; tentative D call: TRBD1 (6 bases). The germline V and J ends were trimmed by 0 bases and 3 bases, with 14 bases remaining between them. The germline gives CDR1 LGHNA, CDR2 YSLEER. The CDR3 sequence is 16 residues long.

The gene calls are TRBV27 and TRBJ2-7, with 10 nucleotides matching TRBD2. Per germline, CDR1 MNHEY and CDR2 SMNVEV (reference sequence). This CDR3 region has 14 residues. The J segment lost 6 bases and the V segment lost 5 bases, leaving 7 bases of the junction unmatched. The CDR3 nucleotides are TGTGCCAGCAGTCTCACGCGGACTAGCGGCGAGCAGTACTTC. It yields the protein CASSLTRTSGEQYF.

This clone was counted once. The gene calls are TRBV11-3 and TRBJ2-3; 9 bases are shared with TRBD2. Per germline, CDR1 SGHNT and CDR2 YENEEA. The CDR3 extends over 16 amino acids. After removal of 5 bases from V and 1 base from J, the junction contained 7 bases not matched to a gene. The CDR3, as DNA: TGTGCCAGCAGCCCAGGTAGCGGGAGTCGCACAGATACGCAGTATTTT. The encoded protein is CASSPGSGSRTDTQYF. Combining the CDR3 with reference TRBV11-3 and TRBJ2-3 gives the whole variable domain EAGVVQSPRYKIIEKKQPVAFWCNPISGHNTLYWYLQNLGQGPELLIRYENEEAVDDSQLPKDRFSAERLKGVDSTLKIQPAELGDSAVYLCASSPGSGSRTDTQYFGPGTRLTVL.

This sequence joins TRBV5-1 and TRBJ2-1; D call uncertain. The CDR3 has 12 amino acids. In germline, CDR1 is SGHRS, CDR2 YFSETQ. V lost 6 bases to trimming and J lost 8 bases, with 12 bases between them. CDR3 residues: CASTGRADEQFF. DNA for the CDR3: TGCGCCAGCACCGGACGCGCCGATGAGCAGTTCTTC.

The chain joins TRBV23-1 to TRBJ1-2; a weak D match, TRBD1 (5 bases). TRBV23-1 falls under the ORF class, with uncertain function. The V gene lost 0 bases and the J gene lost 8 bases, with 19 bases spanning the gap. The CDR3 sequence is 16 residues long. The chain's CDR3 is CASSQSNKGRVKGYTF. DNA for the CDR3: TGCGCCAGCAGTCAATCGAATAAGGGGCGCGTTAAGGGCTACACCTTC.

The chain is built from TRBV30 and TRBJ1-1, with D possibly TRBD1 on 5 matching bases. V gave up 4 bases and J gave up 2 bases, with 20 bases separating them. The CDR3 has 16 residues. From germline, CDR1 is GTSNPN and CDR2 SVGIG (reference sequence). In DNA, the CDR3 is TGTGCCTGGACCGTAGGTAGGGGTTTCGTTAACACTGAAGCTTTCTTT. This codes for CAWTVGRGFVNTEAFF.

The rearrangement uses TRBV18 and TRBJ1-6, with 7 bases identical to TRBD1. V gave up 2 bases and J gave up 8 bases; unmatched junction bases: 6. Germline CDR1 KGHSH, CDR2 LQKENI. The CDR3 covers 15 residues. CDR3 bases: TGTGCCAGCTCACCAAGGGGGCGCTTACATTCACCCCTCCACTTT. Translated: CASSPRGRLHSPLHF.

V and J are TRBV11-2 and TRBJ1-4; the match to TRBD1 covers 8 bases. The CDR3 runs 17 residues. Losses at the gene ends were 3 bases for V and 3 bases for J; bases not matched to a gene: 9. Germline V CDR1 and CDR2: SGHAT, FQNNGV. The CDR3 spells CASSFRGPRVPNEKLFF. CDR3 bases: TGTGCCAGCAGCTTCAGGGGGCCGAGGGTGCCTAATGAAAAACTGTTTTTT.

The chain recombines TRBV5-1 with TRBJ2-6; TRBD2 might be the D (6 bases). The CDR3 has 17 residues. The V end was cut by 2 bases, the J end by 0 bases, with 12 bases between. The germline CDR1 and CDR2 sequences are SGHRS and YFSETQ. CDR3 sequence reads: CASSLRGTFSGANVLTF. As DNA, the CDR3 is TGCGCCAGCAGCTTACGCGGGACTTTCTCTGGGGCCAACGTCCTGACTTTC.

The V gene is TRBV12-5, the J gene TRBJ1-1, with 8 bases fitting TRBD1. The J segment lost 4 bases and the V segment lost 4 bases, leaving 2 bases of the junction unmatched. The CDR3 runs 13 residues. From germline, CDR1 is LGHNT and CDR2 FRNRAP. The DNA for the CDR3 is TGTGCTAGTGGTTCAACAGGGGGCACTGAAGCTTTCTTT. Translation: CASGSTGGTEAFF.

The chain combines TRBV5-8 with TRBJ2-7, with 10 bases that match TRBD2. Germline V gives CDR1 SGHTS, CDR2 YDEGEE. The CDR3 is 15 amino acids. V trimming: 4 bases; J trimming: 1 base; junction bases outside the gene matches: 5. The CDR3 sequence: CASSGSTSGSYEQYF. The CDR3 region has the DNA TGTGCCAGCAGCGGCTCGACTAGCGGGTCCTACGAGCAGTACTTC. The full variable domain, rest sourced from reference TRBV5-8 and TRBJ2-7, is EAGVTQSPTHLIKTRGQQATLRCSPISGHTSVYWYQQALGLGLQFLLWYDEGEERNRGNFPPRFSGRQFPNYSSELNVNALELEDSALYLCASSGSTSGSYEQYFGPGTRLTVT.

The CDR3 region has the DNA TGTGCCAGCTCACCGCTAGGTTGGGGATCCCGCCTGAACACTGAAGCTTTCTTT. It translates to CASSPLGWGSRLNTEAFF. The gene calls are TRBV18 and TRBJ1-1; D gene uncertain. V was clipped by 3 bases and J by 0 bases, with 20 bases between them. The CDR3 is 18 residues long. CDR1 and CDR2 (germline): KGHSH, LQKENI.

This clone occurred once. The J gene is TRBJ2-3, the V gene TRBV4-2; D gene uncertain. This CDR3 has 15 amino acids. CDR1 and CDR2 from the germline V gene are LGHNA and YNFKEQ. Deletions cut 1 base from V and 2 bases from J, with 10 bases between. The CDR3 loop is CASSQATRFTDTQYF. As DNA, the CDR3 is TGTGCCAGCAGCCAAGCCACTCGTTTCACAGATACGCAGTATTTT.

This sequence joins TRBV2 and TRBJ1-5, with D uncertain. The length of the CDR3 is 16 residues. Germline V gives CDR1 SNHLY, CDR2 FYNNEI. Trimming shortened V by 4 bases and J by 0 bases, and 13 bases separated the two germline ends. CDR3 in DNA: TGTGCCAGCAGTGGGGAAGATGCTTATAGCAATCAGCCCCAGCATTTT. As protein: CASSGEDAYSNQPQHF.